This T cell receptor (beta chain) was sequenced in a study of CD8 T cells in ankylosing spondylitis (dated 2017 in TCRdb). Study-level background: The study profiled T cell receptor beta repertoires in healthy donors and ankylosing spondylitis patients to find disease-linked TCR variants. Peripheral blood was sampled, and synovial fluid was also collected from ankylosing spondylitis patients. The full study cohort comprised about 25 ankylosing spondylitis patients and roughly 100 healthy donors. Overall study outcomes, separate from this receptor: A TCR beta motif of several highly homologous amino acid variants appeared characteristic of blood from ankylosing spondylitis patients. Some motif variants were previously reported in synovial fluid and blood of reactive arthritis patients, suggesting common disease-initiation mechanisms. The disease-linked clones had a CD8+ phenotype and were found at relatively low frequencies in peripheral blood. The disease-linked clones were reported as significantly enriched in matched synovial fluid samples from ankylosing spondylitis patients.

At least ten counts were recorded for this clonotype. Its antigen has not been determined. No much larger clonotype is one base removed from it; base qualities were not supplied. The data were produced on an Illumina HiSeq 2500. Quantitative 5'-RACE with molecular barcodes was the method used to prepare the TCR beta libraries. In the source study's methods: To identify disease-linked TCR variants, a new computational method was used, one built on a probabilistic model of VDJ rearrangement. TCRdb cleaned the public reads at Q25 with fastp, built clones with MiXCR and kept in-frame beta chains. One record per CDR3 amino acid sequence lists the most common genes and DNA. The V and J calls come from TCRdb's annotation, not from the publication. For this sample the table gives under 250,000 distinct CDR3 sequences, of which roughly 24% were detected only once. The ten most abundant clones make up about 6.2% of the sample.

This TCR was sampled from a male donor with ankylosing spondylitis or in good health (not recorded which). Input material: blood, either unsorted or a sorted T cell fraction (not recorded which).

The DNA is TGTGCCAGCAGTTTGGTTTCTGGGACTGGCTACACCTTC. This translates into CASSLVSGTGYTF. Here the chain combines TRBV12-3 or TRBV12-4 and TRBJ1-2; TRBD1 is possibly the D segment (5 matching bases). The CDR3 sequence holds 13 residues, the cysteine and phenylalanine included. Left in the record is the CDR3 DNA by itself, 39 bases read in frame from the first base. The V and J ends are trimmed by 3 bases and 7 bases, leaving 12 bases between them.